Below, one T cell receptor beta chain is given with its context. The germline CDR1 and CDR2 sequences are SGHRS and YFSETQ. This CDR3 has 17 amino acids. The ends were cut back, 4 bases at V and 1 base at J, with 19 bases in the middle. This sample is drawn from a study of tumor T cells in aggressive B-cell lymphoma. Sequencing was performed with immunoSEQ multiplex PCR; in TCRdb, only in-frame clones are kept and a portion is missing. This sample yields 1,700 or so clones, of which 86% are seen a single time; roughly a tenth belongs to the top ten. The gene calls are TRBV5-1 and TRBJ2-3; D is uncertain. Sequencing input: tumor tissue. The receptor was derived from an adult with diffuse large B cell lymphoma. The CDR3 region is CASSIEPDGIGTDTQYF. Written as DNA, the CDR3 is TGCGCCAGCAGCATCGAACCAGATGGCATCGGCACAGATACGCAGTATTTT.